This T cell receptor beta chain was sequenced for a study of T cell responses to AZD1222 COVID-19 vaccine. Only in-frame clones appear in the TCRdb table, and some are missing; sequencing was by immunoSEQ multiplex PCR. The sample consists of about 100,000 clones, approximately 87% of them appearing once. In the case of this clone: Its target is unknown.

Second-dose schedules of about 4 or about 12 weeks were combined. Overall study results and limits: Reportedly, nearly half of unique spike TCRs recognized epitopes outside B.1.351/B.1.1.7 mutations.

Germline-derived CDR1 and CDR2 are SGHTA and FQGTGA. V shed 7 bases and J 8 bases; nucleotides not matched to a gene: 14. The CDR3 extends over 15 amino acids. The chain links TRBV7-3 to TRBJ2-1; 7 bases align to TRBD2. Sequencing was performed on peripheral blood, taken 28 days after the second AZD1222 dose. This receptor was taken from an adult who received the AZD1222 COVID-19 vaccine. The CDR3 is CASTWGTGRGDEQFF. CDR3 sequence (DNA): TGTGCCAGCACCTGGGGGACGGGGAGGGGTGATGAGCAGTTCTTC.